The 6 T cell receptor beta chains below were found in one sample sequenced in a study of immune evolution from preneoplasia to lung adenocarcinoma. Some clones are missing from TCRdb's copy, which holds only in-frame ones; the method was immunoSEQ multiplex PCR. The sample has 8,000 to 8,500 clones, just under 85% seen once. Input material: FFPE invasive lung adenocarcinoma tissue. These receptors came from a person aged 50-75 years with lung adenocarcinoma.

This clone was seen only a few times. The rearrangement links TRBV28 to TRBJ2-3; D is uncertain. The CDR3 runs 11 residues. V was cut by 6 bases and J by 6 bases, with 7 bases left in between. Germline V gene sequence: CDR1 MDHEN, CDR2 SYDVKM. CDR3 in amino acids: CASSKSDTQYF. DNA of the CDR3: TGTGCCAGCAGCAAGTCTGATACGCAGTATTTT.

A few counts support this clone. The V call is TRBV6-6, the J call TRBJ1-2; D may be TRBD1 (6 bases). Germline V lookup: CDR1 MNHNY, CDR2 SVGAGI (reference sequence). CDR3 length: 13 residues. V was trimmed by 2 bases and J by 7 bases, leaving 11 bases between them. CDR3 region: CASSYRGIRGYTF. In DNA, the CDR3 is TGTGCCAGCAGTTACAGGGGGATTCGTGGCTACACCTTC.

This CDR3 reads CASSPEGQGGNYGYTF. The CDR3 DNA follows: TGTGCCAGCTCACCTGAAGGACAGGGAGGGAACTATGGCTACACCTTC. The rearrangement joins TRBV18 to TRBJ1-2; TRBD1 matches at 8 bases. This CDR3 is built from 16 residues. The ends lost 3 bases at V and 2 bases at J; junction bases unmatched: 8. Per germline, CDR1 KGHSH and CDR2 LQKENI.

The chain carries TRBV6-4 and TRBJ2-2; 10 bases agree with TRBD2. The V gene end was trimmed by 2 bases and the J gene end by 2 bases; junction bases not matched to a gene: 8. Germline V gene data show CDR1 as MRHNA and CDR2 as SNTAGT. CDR3 size: 18 residues. The CDR3 here is CASSDGNSGRPNTGELFF. The CDR3 coding sequence is TGTGCCAGCAGTGACGGTAATAGCGGGAGGCCTAACACCGGGGAGCTGTTTTTT.

This chain joins TRBV10-2 and TRBJ1-1; D possibly corresponds to TRBD1 (6 bases). V was shortened by 2 bases and J by 1 base, with 14 bases between the two germline ends. Germline CDR1 is WSHSY and CDR2 is SAAADI. This CDR3 is built from 16 residues. The CDR3 DNA reads as TGCGCCAGCAGTGAGCCAAACAGGGTCGGGAACACTGAAGCTTTCTTT. Protein sequence: CASSEPNRVGNTEAFF.

This clone was detected only once. This sequence joins TRBV18 and TRBJ2-1, with 9 bases that match TRBD1. V lost 0 bases, J lost 9 bases, and 6 bases stayed unmatched. This CDR3 contains 15 residues. Germline V gene sequence: CDR1 KGHSH, CDR2 LQKENI. The DNA for the CDR3 is TGTGCCAGCTCACCACCGAGGACAGGGGCGGGTGAGCAGTTCTTC. Translation gives CASSPPRTGAGEQFF.